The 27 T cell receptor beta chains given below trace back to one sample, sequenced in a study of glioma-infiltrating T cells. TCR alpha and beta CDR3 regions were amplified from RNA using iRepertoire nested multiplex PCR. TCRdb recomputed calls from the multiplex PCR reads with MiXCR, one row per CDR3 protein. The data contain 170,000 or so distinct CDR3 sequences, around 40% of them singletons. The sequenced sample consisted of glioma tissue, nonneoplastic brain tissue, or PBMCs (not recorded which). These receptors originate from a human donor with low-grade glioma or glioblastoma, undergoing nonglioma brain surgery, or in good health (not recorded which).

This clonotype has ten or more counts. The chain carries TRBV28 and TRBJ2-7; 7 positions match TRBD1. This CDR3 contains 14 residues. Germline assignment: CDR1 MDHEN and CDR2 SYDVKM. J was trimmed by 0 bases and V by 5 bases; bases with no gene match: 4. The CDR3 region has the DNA TGTGCCAGCAGTCCGGGGACAGCCTCCTACGAGCAGTACTTC. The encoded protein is CASSPGTASYEQYF. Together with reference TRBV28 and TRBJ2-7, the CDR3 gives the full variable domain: DVKVTQSSRYLVKRTGEKVFLECVQDMDHENMFWYRQDPGLGLRLIYFSYDVKMKEKGDIPEGYSVSREKKERFSLILESASTNQTSMYLCASSPGTASYEQYFGPGTRLTVT.

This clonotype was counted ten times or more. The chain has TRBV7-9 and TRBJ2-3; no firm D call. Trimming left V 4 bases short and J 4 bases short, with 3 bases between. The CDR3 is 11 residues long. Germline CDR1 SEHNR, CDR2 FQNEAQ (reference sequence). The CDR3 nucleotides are TGTGCCAGCAGCTGGTCAGATACGCAGTATTTT. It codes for CASSWSDTQYF.

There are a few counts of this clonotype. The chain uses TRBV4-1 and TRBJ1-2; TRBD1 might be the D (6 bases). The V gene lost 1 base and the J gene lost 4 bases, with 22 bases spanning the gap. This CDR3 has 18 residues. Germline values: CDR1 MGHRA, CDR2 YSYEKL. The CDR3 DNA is TGCGCCAGCAGCCAAGGGGGGGCTGATCGGGCGGACTCCTATGGCTACACCTTC. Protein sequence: CASSQGGADRADSYGYTF.

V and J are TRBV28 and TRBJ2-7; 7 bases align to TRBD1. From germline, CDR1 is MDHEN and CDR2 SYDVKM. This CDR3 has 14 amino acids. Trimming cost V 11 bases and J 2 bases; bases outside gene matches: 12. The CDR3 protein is CAARGLQGTYEQYF. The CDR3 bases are TGTGCCGCAAGGGGTTTACAGGGGACCTACGAGCAGTACTTC.

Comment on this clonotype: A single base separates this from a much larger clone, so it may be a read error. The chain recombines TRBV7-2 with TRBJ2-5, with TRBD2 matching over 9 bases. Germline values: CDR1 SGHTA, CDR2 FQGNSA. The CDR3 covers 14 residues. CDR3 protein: CASSLGLAVQTHYF. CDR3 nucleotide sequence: TGTGCCAGCAGCTTAGGACTAGCGGTACAGACCCATTACTTC.

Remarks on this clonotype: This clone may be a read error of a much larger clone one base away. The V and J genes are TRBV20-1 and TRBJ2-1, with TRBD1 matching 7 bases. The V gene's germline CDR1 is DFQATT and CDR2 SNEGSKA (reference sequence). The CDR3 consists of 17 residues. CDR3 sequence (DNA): TGCGGTGCTAGATGGGTGACAGGGTCTCCCGACAGCAATGAGCAGTTCTTC. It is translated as CGARWVTGSPDSNEQFF.

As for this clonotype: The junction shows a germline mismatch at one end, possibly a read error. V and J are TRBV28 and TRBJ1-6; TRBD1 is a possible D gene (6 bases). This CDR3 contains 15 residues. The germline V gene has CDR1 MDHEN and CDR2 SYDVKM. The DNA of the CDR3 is TGTGCCAGCAGATCCATTAAGGGGGGCGGCTCACCACTCCACTTT. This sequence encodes CASRSIKGGGSPLHF.

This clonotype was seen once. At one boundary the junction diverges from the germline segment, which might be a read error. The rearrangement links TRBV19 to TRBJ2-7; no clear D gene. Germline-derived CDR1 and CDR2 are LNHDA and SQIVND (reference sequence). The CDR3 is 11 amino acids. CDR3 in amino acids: CASSAAYERYF. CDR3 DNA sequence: TGTGCCAGTAGTGCAGCCTACGAGCGGTACTTC.

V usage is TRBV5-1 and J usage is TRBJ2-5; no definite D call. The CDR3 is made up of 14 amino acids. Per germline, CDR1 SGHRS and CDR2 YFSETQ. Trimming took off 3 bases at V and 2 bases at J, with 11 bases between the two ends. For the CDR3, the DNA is TGCGCCAGCAGCTCTCTAGGGCCACAAGAGACCCAGTACTTC. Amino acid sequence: CASSSLGPQETQYF.

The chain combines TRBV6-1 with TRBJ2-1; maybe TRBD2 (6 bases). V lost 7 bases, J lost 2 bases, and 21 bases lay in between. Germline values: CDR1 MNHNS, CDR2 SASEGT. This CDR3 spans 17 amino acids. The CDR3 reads CASKGSVGRGAYNEQFF. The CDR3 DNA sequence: TGTGCCAGCAAGGGGTCGGTCGGGAGAGGAGCCTACAATGAGCAGTTCTTC.

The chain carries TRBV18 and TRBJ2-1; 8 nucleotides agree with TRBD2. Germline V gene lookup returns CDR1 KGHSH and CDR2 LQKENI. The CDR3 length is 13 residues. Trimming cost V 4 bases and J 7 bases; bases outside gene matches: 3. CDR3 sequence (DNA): TGTGCCAGCTCACGTAGCGGGATTAATGAGCAGTTCTTC. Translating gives CASSRSGINEQFF.

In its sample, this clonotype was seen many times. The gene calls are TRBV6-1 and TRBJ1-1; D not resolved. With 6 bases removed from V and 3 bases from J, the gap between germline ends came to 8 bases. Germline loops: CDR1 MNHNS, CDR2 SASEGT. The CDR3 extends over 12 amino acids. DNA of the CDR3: TGTGCCAGCAGGAGCGTCTACACTGAAGCTTTCTTT. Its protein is CASRSVYTEAFF.

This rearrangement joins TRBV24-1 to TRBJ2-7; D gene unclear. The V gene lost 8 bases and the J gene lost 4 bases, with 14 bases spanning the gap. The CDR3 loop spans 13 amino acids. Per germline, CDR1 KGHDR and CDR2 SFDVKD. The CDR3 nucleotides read TGTGCCACCATTTATTCTTGGGGTTACGAGCAGTACTTC. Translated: CATIYSWGYEQYF.

CDR3 loop: CASSGPGAGTDTQYF. CDR3 coding DNA: TGTGCCAGCAGCGGCCCAGGGGCGGGCACAGATACGCAGTATTTT. This chain links TRBV28 with TRBJ2-3; perhaps TRBD1 as D (6 bases). CDR1 and CDR2 from the germline V gene are MDHEN and SYDVKM. Trimming took off 6 bases at V and 1 base at J, with 14 bases between the two ends. The CDR3 totals 15 residues.

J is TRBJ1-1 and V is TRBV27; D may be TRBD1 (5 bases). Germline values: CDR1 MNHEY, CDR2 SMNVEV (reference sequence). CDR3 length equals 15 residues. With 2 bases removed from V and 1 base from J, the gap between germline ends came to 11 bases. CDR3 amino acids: CASSLIGGSNTEAFF. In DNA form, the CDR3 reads TGTGCCAGCAGTTTAATTGGGGGGTCGAACACTGAAGCTTTCTTT.

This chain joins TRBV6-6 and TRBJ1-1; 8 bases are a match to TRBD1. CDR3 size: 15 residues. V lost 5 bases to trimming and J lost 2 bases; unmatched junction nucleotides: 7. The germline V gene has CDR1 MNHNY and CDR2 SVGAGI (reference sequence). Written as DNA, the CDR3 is TGTGCCAGCAGTCCTACGGACAGGGAAAACACTGAAGCTTTCTTT. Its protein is CASSPTDRENTEAFF.

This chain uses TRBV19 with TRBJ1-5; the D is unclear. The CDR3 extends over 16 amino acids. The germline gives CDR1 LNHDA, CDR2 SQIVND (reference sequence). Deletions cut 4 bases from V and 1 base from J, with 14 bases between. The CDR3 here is CASSKAGSMSNQPQHF. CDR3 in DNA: TGTGCCAGTAGTAAGGCAGGCAGTATGAGCAATCAGCCCCAGCATTTT. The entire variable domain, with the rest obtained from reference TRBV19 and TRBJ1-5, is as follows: DGGITQSPKYLFRKEGQNVTLSCEQNLNHDAMYWYRQDPGQGLRLIYYSQIVNDFQKGDIAEGYSVSREKKESFPLTVTSAQKNPTAFYLCASSKAGSMSNQPQHFGDGTRLSIL.

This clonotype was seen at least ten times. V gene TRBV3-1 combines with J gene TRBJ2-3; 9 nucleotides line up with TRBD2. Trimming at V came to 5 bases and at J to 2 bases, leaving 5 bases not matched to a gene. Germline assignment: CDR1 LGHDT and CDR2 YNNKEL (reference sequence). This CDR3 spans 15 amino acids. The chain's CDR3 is CASSSGTSLTDTQYF. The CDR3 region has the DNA TGTGCCAGCAGCTCCGGGACTAGCCTCACAGATACGCAGTATTTT.

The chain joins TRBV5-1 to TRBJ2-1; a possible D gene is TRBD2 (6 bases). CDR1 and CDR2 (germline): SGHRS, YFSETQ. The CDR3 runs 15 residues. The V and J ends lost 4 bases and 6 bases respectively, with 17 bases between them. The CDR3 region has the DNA TGCGCCAGCAGCCTGGAGGGGAGGCATTCCAATGAGCAGTTCTTC. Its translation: CASSLEGRHSNEQFF.

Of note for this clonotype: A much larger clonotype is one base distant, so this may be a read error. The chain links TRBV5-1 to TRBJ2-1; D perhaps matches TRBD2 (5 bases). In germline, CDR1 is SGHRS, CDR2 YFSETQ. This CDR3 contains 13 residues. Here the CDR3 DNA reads TGCGCCAACAGCTTTAGCGACTACAATGAGCAGTTCTTC. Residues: CANSFSDYNEQFF. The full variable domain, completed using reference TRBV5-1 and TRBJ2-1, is KAGVTQTPRYLIKTRGQQVTLSCSPISGHRSVSWYQQTPGQGLQFLFEYFSETQRNKGNFPGRFSGRQFSNSRSEMNVSTLELGDSALYLCANSFSDYNEQFFGPGTRLTVL.

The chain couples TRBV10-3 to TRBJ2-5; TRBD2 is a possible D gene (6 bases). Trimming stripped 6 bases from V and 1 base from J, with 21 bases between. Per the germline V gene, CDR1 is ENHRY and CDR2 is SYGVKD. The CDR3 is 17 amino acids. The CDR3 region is CAISETRLDKSQETQYF. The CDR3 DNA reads TGTGCCATCAGCGAAACTCGACTAGATAAATCCCAAGAGACCCAGTACTTC.

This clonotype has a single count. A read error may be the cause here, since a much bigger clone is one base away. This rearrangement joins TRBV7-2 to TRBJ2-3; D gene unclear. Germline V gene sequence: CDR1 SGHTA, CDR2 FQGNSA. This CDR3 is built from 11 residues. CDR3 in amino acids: CAISFSNTQYF. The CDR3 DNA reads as TGTGCCATCAGCTTTTCGAATACGCAGTATTTT.

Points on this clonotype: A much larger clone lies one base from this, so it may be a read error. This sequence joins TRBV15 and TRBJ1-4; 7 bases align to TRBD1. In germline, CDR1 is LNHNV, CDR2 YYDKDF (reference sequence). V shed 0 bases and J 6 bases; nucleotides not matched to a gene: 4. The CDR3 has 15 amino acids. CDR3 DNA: TGTGCCACCAGCAGAGACAGGGGGGCTGATGAAAAACTGTTTTTT. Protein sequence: CATSRDRGADEKLFF. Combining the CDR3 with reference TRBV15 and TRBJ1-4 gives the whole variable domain DAMVIQNPRYQVTQFGKPVTLSCSQTLNHNVMYWYQQKSSQAPKLLFHYYDKDFNNEADTPDNFQSRRPNTSFCFLDIRSPGLGDTAMYLCATSRDRGADEKLFFGSGTQLSVL.

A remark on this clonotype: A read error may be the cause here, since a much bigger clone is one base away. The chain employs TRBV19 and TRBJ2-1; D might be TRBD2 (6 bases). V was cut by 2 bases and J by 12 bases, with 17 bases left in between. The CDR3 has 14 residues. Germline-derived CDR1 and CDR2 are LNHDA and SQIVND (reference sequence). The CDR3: CASSITRTNYGQFF. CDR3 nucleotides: TGTGCCAGTAGTATAACTAGGACTAACTATGGGCAGTTCTTC.

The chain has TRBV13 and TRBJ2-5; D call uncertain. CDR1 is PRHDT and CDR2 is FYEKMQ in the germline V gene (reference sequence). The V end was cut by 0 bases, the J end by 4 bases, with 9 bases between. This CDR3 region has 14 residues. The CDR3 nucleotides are TGTGCCAGCAGCTTAGGGACAAGAGGAGAGACCCAGTACTTC. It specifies CASSLGTRGETQYF.

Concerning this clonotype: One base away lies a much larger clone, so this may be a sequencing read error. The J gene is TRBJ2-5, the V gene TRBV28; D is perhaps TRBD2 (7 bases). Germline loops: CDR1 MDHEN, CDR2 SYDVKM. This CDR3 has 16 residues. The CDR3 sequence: CASSPHRGGGQETKYF. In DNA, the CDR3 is TGTGCCAGCAGTCCGCACCGTGGGGGGGGGCAAGAGACCAAGTACTTC. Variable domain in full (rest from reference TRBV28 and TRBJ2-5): DVKVTQSSRYLVKRTGEKVFLECVQDMDHENMFWYRQDPGLGLRLIYFSYDVKMKEKGDIPEGYSVSREKKERFSLILESASTNQTSMYLCASSPHRGGGQETKYFGPGTRLLVL.

CDR3 amino acids: CSVITGYNEQFF. In nucleotides, the CDR3 is TGCAGCGTCATAACAGGTTACAATGAGCAGTTCTTC. V usage is TRBV29-1 and J usage is TRBJ2-1, with D possibly matching TRBD1 (5 bases). Germline assignment: CDR1 SQVTM and CDR2 ANQGSEA. V lost 6 bases to trimming and J lost 4 bases, with 10 bases between them. This CDR3 is 12 amino acids long.